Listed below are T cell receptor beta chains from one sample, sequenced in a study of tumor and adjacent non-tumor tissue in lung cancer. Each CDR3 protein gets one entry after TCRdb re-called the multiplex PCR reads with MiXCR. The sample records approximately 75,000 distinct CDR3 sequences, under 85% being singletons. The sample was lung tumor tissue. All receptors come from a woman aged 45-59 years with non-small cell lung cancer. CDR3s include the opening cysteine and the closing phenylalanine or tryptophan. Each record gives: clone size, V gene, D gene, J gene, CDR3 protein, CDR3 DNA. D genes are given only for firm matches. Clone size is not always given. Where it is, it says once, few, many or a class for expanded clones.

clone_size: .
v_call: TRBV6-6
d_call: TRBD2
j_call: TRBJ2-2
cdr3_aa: CASTSSGRASGELFF
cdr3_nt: TGTGCCAGCACTTCTAGCGGGAGGGCCTCCGGGGAGCTGTTTTTT

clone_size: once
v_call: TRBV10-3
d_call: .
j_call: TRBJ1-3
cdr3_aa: CVSSTGNGNTIYF
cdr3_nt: TGTGTCAGCTCGACAGGAAACGGAAACACCATATATTTT

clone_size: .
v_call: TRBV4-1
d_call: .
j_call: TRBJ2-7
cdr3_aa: CDSSQVSPATDSPYEEYF
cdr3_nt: TGCGACAGCAGCCAAGTATCCCCGGCTACTGATAGCCCCTACGAGGAGTACTTC

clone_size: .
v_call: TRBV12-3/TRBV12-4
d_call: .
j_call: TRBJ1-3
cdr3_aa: CASSVTSLISGNAIYF
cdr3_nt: TGTGCCAGCAGTGTCACTAGTCTTATATCTGGAAACGCCATATATTTT

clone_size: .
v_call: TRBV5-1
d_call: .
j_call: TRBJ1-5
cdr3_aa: CASSVGVGAQPQHF
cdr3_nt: TGCGCCAGCAGCGTGGGGGTAGGGGCCCAGCCCCAGCATTTT

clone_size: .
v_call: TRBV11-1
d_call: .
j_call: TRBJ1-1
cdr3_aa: CVSSLLWWGMNAEAFF
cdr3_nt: TGTGTCAGCAGCTTACTATGGTGGGGGATGAATGCTGAAGCTTTCTTT

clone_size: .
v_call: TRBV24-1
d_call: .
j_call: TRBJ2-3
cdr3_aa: CATSDYHRLTDTPSTDTQYF
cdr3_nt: TGTGCCACCAGTGACTACCACCGTCTCACGGACACGCCGAGTACAGATACGCAGTATTTT

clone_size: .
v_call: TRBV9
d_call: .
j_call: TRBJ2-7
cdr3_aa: CASSEHPGPYEQYF
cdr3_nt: TGTGCCAGCAGCGAGCACCCCGGGCCCTACGAGCAGTACTTC

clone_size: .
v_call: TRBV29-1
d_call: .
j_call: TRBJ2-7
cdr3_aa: CSVVPRQGLTHEQYF
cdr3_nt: TGCAGCGTCGTACCCCGGCAGGGGCTGACACACGAGCAGTACTTC

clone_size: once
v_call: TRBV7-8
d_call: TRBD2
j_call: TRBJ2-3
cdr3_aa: CVSSLVGGRPTVTQYF
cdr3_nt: TGTGTCAGCAGCTTAGTAGGCGGGAGGCCCACAGTTACGCAGTATTTT

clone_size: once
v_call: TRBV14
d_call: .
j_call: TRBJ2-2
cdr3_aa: CASSQGWWESFTEELFF
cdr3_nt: TGTGCCAGCAGCCAAGGTTGGTGGGAGAGCTTCACCGAGGAGCTGTTTTTT

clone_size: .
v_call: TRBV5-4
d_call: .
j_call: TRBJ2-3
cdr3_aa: CSSSSKFGGTDTRYF
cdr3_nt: TGTTCCAGCAGCTCAAAATTCGGAGGGACAGATACGCGGTATTTT

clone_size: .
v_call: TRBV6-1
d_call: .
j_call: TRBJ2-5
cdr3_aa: CANKGRQVLPGREETQYF
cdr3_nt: TGTGCCAACAAGGGTCGACAGGTCCTCCCAGGGCGGGAAGAGACCCAGTACTTC

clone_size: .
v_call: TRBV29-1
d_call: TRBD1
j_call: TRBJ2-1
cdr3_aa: CSVEGGDRVVSYNGEFF
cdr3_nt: TGCAGTGTTGAAGGGGGAGACAGGGTGGTGTCCTACAATGGGGAGTTCTTC

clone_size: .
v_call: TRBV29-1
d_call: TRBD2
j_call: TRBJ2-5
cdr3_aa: CCVAKGTSGGGSQYF
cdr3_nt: TGCTGTGTTGCTAAAGGGACTAGCGGGGGGGGGTCCCAGTACTTC

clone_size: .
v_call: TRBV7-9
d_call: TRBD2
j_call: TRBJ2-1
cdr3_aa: CAGTLGRTSGYNEQFF
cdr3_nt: TGTGCCGGCACCCTCGGGAGGACATCAGGGTACAATGAGCAGTTCTTC

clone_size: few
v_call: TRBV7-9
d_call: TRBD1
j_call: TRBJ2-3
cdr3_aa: CTSSLGQLTDTQYF
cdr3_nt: TGTACCAGCAGCCTGGGACAGCTCACAGATACGCAGTATTTT

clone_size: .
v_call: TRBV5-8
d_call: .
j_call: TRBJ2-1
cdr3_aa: CASSLEVTGYDEQFF
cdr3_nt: TGTGCCAGCAGCTTGGAGGTAACGGGATACGATGAGCAGTTCTTC

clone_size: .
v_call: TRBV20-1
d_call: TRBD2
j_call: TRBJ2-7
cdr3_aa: CSTRDPPPSGSGDEQYF
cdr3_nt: TGCAGTACTAGAGATCCCCCCCCTAGCGGGAGCGGGGACGAGCAGTACTTC

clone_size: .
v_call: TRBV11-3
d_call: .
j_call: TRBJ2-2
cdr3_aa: CVSSFTWESPGELFF
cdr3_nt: TGTGTCAGCAGCTTTACCTGGGAATCCCCCGGGGAGCTGTTTTTT

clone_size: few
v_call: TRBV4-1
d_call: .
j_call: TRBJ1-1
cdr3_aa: CASSQESLNTKALF
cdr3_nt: TGCGCCAGCAGCCAAGAAAGCCTGAACACTAAAGCTTTGTTT

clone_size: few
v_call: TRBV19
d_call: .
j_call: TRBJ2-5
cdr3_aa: CASTRIWVPQYF
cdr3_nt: TGTGCCAGTACGCGTATCTGGGTCCCCCAGTACTTC

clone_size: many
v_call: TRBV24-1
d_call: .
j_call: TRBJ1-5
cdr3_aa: CATSRGGNQPQHF
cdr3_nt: TGTGCCACCAGTCGGGGGGGGAATCAGCCCCAGCATTTT

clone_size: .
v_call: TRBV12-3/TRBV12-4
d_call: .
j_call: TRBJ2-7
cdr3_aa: CASSLEYSYEQYF
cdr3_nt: TGTGCCAGCAGTCTAGAGTACTCCTACGAGCAGTACTTC

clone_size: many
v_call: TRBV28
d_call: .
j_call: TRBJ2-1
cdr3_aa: CASSFGAGGLGYNEQFF
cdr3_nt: TGTGCCAGCAGTTTCGGGGCAGGGGGACTTGGCTACAATGAGCAGTTCTTC

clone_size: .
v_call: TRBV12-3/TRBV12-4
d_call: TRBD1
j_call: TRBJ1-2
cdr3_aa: CASSPRDSDGFTF
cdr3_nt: TGTGCCAGCAGTCCAAGGGACAGCGATGGCTTCACCTTC

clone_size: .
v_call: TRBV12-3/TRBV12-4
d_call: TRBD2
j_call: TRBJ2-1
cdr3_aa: CVSSLLAGGVSYNEQFF
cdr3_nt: TGTGTCAGCAGTCTCCTAGCGGGAGGGGTCTCCTACAATGAGCAGTTCTTC

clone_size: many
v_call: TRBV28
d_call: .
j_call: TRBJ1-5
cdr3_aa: CASNLGHQPQHF
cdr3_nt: TGTGCCAGCAATTTGGGGCATCAGCCCCAGCATTTT

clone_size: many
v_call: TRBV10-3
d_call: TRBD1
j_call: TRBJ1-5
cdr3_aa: CAISKGQDNQPQHF
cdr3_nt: TGTGCCATCAGCAAAGGACAGGACAATCAGCCCCAGCATTTT

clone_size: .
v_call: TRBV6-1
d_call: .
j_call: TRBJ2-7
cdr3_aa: CANSYIRLDQYF
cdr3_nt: TGTGCCAACAGCTACATCAGACTAGATCAGTACTTC

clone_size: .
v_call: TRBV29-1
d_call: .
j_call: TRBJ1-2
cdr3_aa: CSVSVMEGMDDYTF
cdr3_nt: TGCAGCGTCTCGGTCATGGAGGGGATGGATGACTACACCTTT

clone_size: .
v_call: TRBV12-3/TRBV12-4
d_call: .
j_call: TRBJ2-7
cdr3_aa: CTSSFVTVYEQYF
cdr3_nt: TGTACCAGCAGTTTCGTAACGGTCTACGAACAGTATTTC

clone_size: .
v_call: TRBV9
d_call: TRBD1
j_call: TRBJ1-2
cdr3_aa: CASSPGIGQVYGYTF
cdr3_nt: TGTGCCAGCAGCCCCGGGATAGGACAGGTCTATGGCTACACCTTC

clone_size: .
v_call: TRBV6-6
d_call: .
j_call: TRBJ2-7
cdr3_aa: CASSSRDGTDEQYF
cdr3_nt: TGTGCCAGCAGCTCAAGGGACGGAACTGACGAGCAGTACTTC

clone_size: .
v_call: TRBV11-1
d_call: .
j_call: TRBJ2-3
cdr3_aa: CARSLMFVGGQGGTDTQYF
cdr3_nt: TGTGCCAGAAGCTTAATGTTCGTCGGGGGCCAAGGGGGCACGGATACGCAGTATTTT

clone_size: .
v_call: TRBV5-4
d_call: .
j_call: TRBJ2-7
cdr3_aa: CASNTGPPGEQYF
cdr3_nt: TGTGCCAGCAACACCGGACCCCCTGGCGAGCAATACTTC

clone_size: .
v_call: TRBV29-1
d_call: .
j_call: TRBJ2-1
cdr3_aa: CSVEGEEGGSYSEQLF
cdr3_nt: TGCAGCGTTGAAGGTGAGGAAGGGGGGAGCTACAGTGAGCAGCTCTTC

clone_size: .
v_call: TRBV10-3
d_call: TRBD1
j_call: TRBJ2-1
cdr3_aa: CAISDLGTGSYNEQLF
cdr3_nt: TGTGCCATCAGTGACCTCGGGACAGGTTCCTACAATGAGCAGTTATTC

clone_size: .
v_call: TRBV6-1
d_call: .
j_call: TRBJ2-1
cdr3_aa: CAKSGRTVYNEHFF
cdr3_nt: TGTGCCAAGAGTGGACGAACAGTGTACAATGAGCACTTCTTC

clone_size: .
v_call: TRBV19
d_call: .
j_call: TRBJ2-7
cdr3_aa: CTSSWQGKGYEQYF
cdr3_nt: TGTACCAGTAGTTGGCAGGGCAAGGGCTACGAGCAGTACTTC

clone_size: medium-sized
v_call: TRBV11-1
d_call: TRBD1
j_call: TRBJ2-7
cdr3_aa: CASSRTGWSSYEQYF
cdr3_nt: TGTGCCAGCAGCCGGACAGGGTGGAGCTCCTACGAGCAGTACTTC